The subject of this entry is one T cell receptor (beta chain). Its matching antigen is unknown. This record comes from a study of PD-1 blockade in classical Hodgkin lymphoma. Study-wide findings and caveats: Lower baseline TCR diversity marked trial partial responders and progressors.

Assay: immunoSEQ multiplex PCR; the TCRdb copy retains only in-frame clones and omits some. The data contain roughly 10,000 clones, 75% to 80% of them singletons. Germline V gives CDR1 MNHEY, CDR2 SVGAGI. The V gene lost 6 bases and the J gene lost 0 bases, with 15 bases spanning the gap. This CDR3 spans 15 amino acids. Brentuximab vedotin exposure varied among the patients, all of whom had relapsed after autologous stem cell transplantation. The input for sequencing was peripheral blood mononuclear cells (PBMCs), taken at baseline. This TCR derives from a human donor with classical Hodgkin lymphoma. This chain links TRBV6-5 with TRBJ2-7; D uncertain. DNA of the CDR3: TGTGCCAGCAGGGATAACAGTGCTCCCTCCTACGAGCAGTACTTC. This sequence encodes CASRDNSAPSYEQYF.